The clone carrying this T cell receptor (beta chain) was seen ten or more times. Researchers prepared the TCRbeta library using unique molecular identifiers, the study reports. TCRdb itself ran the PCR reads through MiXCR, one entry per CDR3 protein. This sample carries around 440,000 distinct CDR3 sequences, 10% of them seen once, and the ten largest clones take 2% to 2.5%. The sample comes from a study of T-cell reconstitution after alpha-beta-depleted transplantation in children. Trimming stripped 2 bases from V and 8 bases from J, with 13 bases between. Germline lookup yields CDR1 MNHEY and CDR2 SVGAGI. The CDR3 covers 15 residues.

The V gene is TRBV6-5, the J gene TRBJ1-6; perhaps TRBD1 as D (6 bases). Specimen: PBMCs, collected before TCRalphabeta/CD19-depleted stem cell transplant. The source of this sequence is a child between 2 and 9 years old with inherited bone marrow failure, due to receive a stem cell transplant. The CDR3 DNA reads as TGTGCCAGCAGTTACCCACAGGGAGGGGATTCACCCCTCCACTTT. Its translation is CASSYPQGGDSPLHF.